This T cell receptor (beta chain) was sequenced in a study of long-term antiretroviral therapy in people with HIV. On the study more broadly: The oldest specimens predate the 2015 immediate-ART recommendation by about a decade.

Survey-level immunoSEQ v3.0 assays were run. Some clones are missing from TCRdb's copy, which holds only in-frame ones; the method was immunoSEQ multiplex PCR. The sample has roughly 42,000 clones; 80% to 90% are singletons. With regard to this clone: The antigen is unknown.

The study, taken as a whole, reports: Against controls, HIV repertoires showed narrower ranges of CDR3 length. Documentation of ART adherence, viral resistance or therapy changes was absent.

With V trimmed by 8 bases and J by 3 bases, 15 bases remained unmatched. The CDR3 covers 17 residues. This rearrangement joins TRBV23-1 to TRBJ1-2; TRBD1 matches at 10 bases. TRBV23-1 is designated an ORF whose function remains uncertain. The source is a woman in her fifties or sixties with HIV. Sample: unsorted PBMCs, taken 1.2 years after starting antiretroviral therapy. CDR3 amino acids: CASGTTDRGSLDYGYTF. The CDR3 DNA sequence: TGCGCCAGCGGAACAACGGACAGGGGGAGTTTGGACTATGGCTACACCTTC.